A selection of T cell receptor beta chains follows, all from one sample in a study of blood T cell repertoires in COVID-19. Method: immunoSEQ multiplex PCR; TCRdb's copy keeps in-frame clones and lacks some. The sample shows fewer than 85,000 clones, 70% to 80% of them seen only once. Sequencing was done on a sample of peripheral blood. The receptors originated from a man aged 55-75 years with active or convalescent COVID-19. Both conserved end residues are part of each CDR3. Each record gives: clone size, D gene, V gene, CDR3 length, J gene, CDR3 protein, CDR3 DNA. The D gene is left open where the match is weak. Expanded clones are given a class, and other clones once, few, many or no size at all.

size: .
D: .
V: TRBV5-1
length: 14
J: TRBJ2-7
CDR3: CASYNWHSKYEQYF
DNA: TGCGCCAGCTATAATTGGCATTCGAAATACGAGCAGTACTTC

size: .
D: TRBD1
V: TRBV2
length: 14
J: TRBJ1-2
CDR3: CASSEQGASYGYTF
DNA: TGTGCCAGCAGTGAACAGGGGGCTTCCTATGGCTACACCTTC

size: .
D: .
V: TRBV7-9
length: 17
J: TRBJ2-7
CDR3: CASSLGGSFSGNYEQYF
DNA: TGTGCCAGCAGCTTAGGAGGTAGTTTCTCAGGGAACTACGAGCAGTACTTC

size: .
D: TRBD1
V: TRBV10-2
length: 15
J: TRBJ2-3
CDR3: CASSPGTGGIDTQYF
DNA: TGCGCCAGCAGTCCCGGGACAGGGGGCATAGATACGCAGTATTTT

size: .
D: TRBD2
V: TRBV5-1
length: 16
J: TRBJ2-2
CDR3: CASSLDPRGGTGELFF
DNA: TGCGCCAGCAGCTTGGACCCCCGCGGGGGGACCGGGGAGCTGTTTTTT

size: .
D: TRBD2
V: TRBV19
length: 13
J: TRBJ2-1
CDR3: CASRTSGGFEQFF
DNA: TGTGCCAGTAGGACTAGCGGGGGATTTGAGCAGTTCTTC

size: few
D: TRBD1
V: TRBV2
length: 13
J: TRBJ2-5
CDR3: CASSEQGWETQYF
DNA: TGTGCCAGCTCTGAACAGGGGTGGGAGACCCAGTACTTC

size: .
D: .
V: TRBV27
length: 12
J: TRBJ2-7
CDR3: CASGAGLYEQYF
DNA: TGTGCCAGCGGGGCGGGACTTTACGAGCAGTACTTC

size: .
D: TRBD1
V: TRBV3-1/TRBV3-2
length: 16
J: TRBJ2-2
CDR3: CASSQTGQGISGELFF
DNA: TGTGCCAGCAGCCAAACAGGACAGGGGATTTCCGGGGAGCTGTTTTTT

size: .
D: TRBD1
V: TRBV5-1
length: 14
J: TRBJ1-1
CDR3: CASSFGQVDTEAFF
DNA: TGCGCCAGCAGTTTTGGACAGGTTGACACTGAAGCTTTCTTT

size: .
D: TRBD1
V: TRBV19
length: 14
J: TRBJ1-1
CDR3: CASKVTGTNTEAFF
DNA: TGTGCCAGTAAAGTGACAGGGACGAACACTGAAGCTTTCTTT

size: .
D: TRBD1
V: TRBV7-3
length: 17
J: TRBJ1-2
CDR3: CASSQGVRGQPNYGYTF
DNA: TGTGCCAGCAGCCAAGGGGTGAGGGGGCAACCTAACTATGGCTACACCTTC

size: .
D: TRBD2
V: TRBV7-2
length: 15
J: TRBJ2-3
CDR3: CASSLARTSSDTQYF
DNA: TGTGCCAGCAGCTTGGCAAGGACTAGCTCAGATACGCAGTATTTT

size: .
D: .
V: TRBV6-5
length: 15
J: TRBJ2-2
CDR3: CASSRRYMNTGELFF
DNA: TGTGCCAGCAGCCGGCGGTACATGAACACCGGGGAGCTGTTTTTT

size: .
D: .
V: TRBV2
length: 14
J: TRBJ2-3
CDR3: CASSVGPGPDTQYF
DNA: TGTGCCAGCAGTGTGGGGCCCGGTCCTGATACGCAGTATTTT

size: many
D: .
V: TRBV3-1/TRBV3-2
length: 13
J: TRBJ2-5
CDR3: CASSHEVQETQYF
DNA: TGTGCCAGCAGCCACGAGGTCCAAGAGACCCAGTACTTC

size: .
D: TRBD1
V: TRBV18
length: 14
J: TRBJ1-5
CDR3: CASSPPGTGVPQHF
DNA: TGTGCCAGCTCACCCCCCGGGACAGGCGTACCCCAGCATTTT

size: .
D: .
V: TRBV5-1
length: 14
J: TRBJ2-5
CDR3: CASSGSGGRETQYF
DNA: TGCGCCAGCAGCGGCTCGGGGGGCCGGGAGACCCAGTACTTC

size: once
D: TRBD1
V: TRBV18
length: 15
J: TRBJ2-3
CDR3: CASSPNRGPTDTQYF
DNA: TGTGCCAGCTCACCGAACAGGGGCCCCACAGATACGCAGTATTTT

size: .
D: TRBD1
V: TRBV6-2/TRBV6-3
length: 14
J: TRBJ1-5
CDR3: CASSPGQGWQPQHF
DNA: TGTGCCAGCAGTCCGGGACAGGGTTGGCAGCCCCAGCATTTT

size: .
D: .
V: TRBV24-1
length: 14
J: TRBJ2-1
CDR3: CATSVAGNDNEQFF
DNA: TGTGCCACCAGTGTGGCAGGGAACGACAATGAGCAGTTCTTC

size: .
D: .
V: TRBV7-8
length: 14
J: TRBJ2-3
CDR3: CASSWELEGHTQYF
DNA: TGTGCCAGCAGCTGGGAGTTAGAGGGTCATACGCAGTATTTT

size: .
D: .
V: TRBV5-5
length: 14
J: TRBJ1-5
CDR3: CASSLGTAEVPQHF
DNA: TGTGCCAGCAGCTTGGGGACGGCGGAGGTGCCCCAGCATTTT

size: .
D: TRBD1
V: TRBV7-8
length: 14
J: TRBJ2-7
CDR3: CASSSGQGPYEQYF
DNA: TGTGCCAGCAGCTCGGGACAGGGTCCCTACGAGCAGTACTTC